The clone carrying this T cell receptor beta chain occurred many times. The target antigen is unknown. Template switching by 5'RACE produced TCR cDNA, adding a universal primer site and UMIs. TCRdb independently ran MiXCR on the 5' RACE reads; one entry per CDR3 protein. Of hundreds of thousands of distinct CDR3 sequences listed, 4.1% are singletons. This sample stems from a study of T cells after yellow fever vaccination. Findings and limits, study-wide: The secondary response was weaker but peaked faster, day 5 versus 15. Bulk-population clonotypes that are abundant could appear as contaminants in FACS-sorted repertoires.

The germline gives CDR1 SGHRS, CDR2 YFSETQ. Trimming took off 5 bases at V and 0 bases at J, with 11 bases between the two ends. CDR3 length equals 15 residues. The TCR comes from a man younger than 35 who received the YFV17D yellow fever vaccine. The chain couples TRBV5-1 to TRBJ2-2; D perhaps matches TRBD1 (6 bases). The starting material was PBMCs, obtained 5 days after the yellow fever booster vaccination. The CDR3, as DNA: TGCGCCAGCAGACCGGGACAACCGAACACCGGGGAGCTGTTTTTT. Protein sequence: CASRPGQPNTGELFF.